These 23 T cell receptor beta chains were all obtained from the same sample, sequenced in a study of blood T cell repertoires in COVID-19. Clones were read by immunoSEQ multiplex PCR, and TCRdb kept only the in-frame ones, dropping some. This repertoire shows 55,000 to 70,000 clones, 88% found once; its top ten account for about 40%. Specimen: peripheral blood. These receptors all stem from a woman aged 55-69 years with COVID-19, enrolled during active disease.

This chain links TRBV7-2 with TRBJ2-3, with D possibly being TRBD2 (6 bases). The V end was cut by 2 bases, the J end by 4 bases, with 25 bases between. The CDR3 runs 19 residues. Germline V lookup: CDR1 SGHTA, CDR2 FQGNSA. The CDR3 nucleotides are TGTGCCAGCAGCTTAACCCACCCTGCCCAAATCGGCGGGGCAGATACGCAGTATTTT. This encodes CASSLTHPAQIGGADTQYF.

V usage is TRBV27 and J usage is TRBJ1-5; no firm D call. The germline V gene has CDR1 MNHEY and CDR2 SMNVEV (reference sequence). The CDR3 extends over 12 amino acids. Between the trimmed V and J ends, which lost 10 bases and 7 bases, there was a span of 14 bases. This CDR3 reads CAIGEFRQPQHF. The CDR3 DNA reads TGTGCCATCGGGGAGTTTAGGCAGCCCCAGCATTTT.

The gene calls are TRBV6-5 and TRBJ2-2; weak D call: TRBD1 (6 bases). Germline lookup yields CDR1 MNHEY and CDR2 SVGAGI. Between the trimmed V and J ends, which lost 0 bases and 5 bases, there was a span of 10 bases. This CDR3 region has 15 residues. As DNA, the CDR3 is TGTGCCAGCAGTTACTCGAACAGGGATACCGGGGAGCTGTTTTTT. Translation gives CASSYSNRDTGELFF.

The rearrangement joins TRBV9 to TRBJ1-1, with no clear D. The CDR3 runs 12 residues. Trimming took 3 bases from V and 3 from J, leaving 6 bases between them. Germline lookup yields CDR1 SGDLS and CDR2 YYNGEE. Here the CDR3 DNA reads TGTGCCAGCAGCGGGAGGGACACTGAAGCTTTCTTT. It codes for CASSGRDTEAFF.

The genes are TRBV5-6 and TRBJ1-5, with 7 bases aligning to TRBD1. From germline, CDR1 is SGHDT and CDR2 YYEEEE. The V segment lost 4 bases and the J segment 4 bases; nucleotides outside the gene matches: 11. The CDR3 has 16 residues. CDR3 region: CASSALKGQPNQPQHF. CDR3 DNA: TGTGCCAGCAGCGCCCTAAAGGGACAGCCAAATCAGCCCCAGCATTTT. The variable domain in full, with the rest retrieved from reference TRBV5-6 and TRBJ1-5, is DAGVTQSPTHLIKTRGQQVTLRCSPKSGHDTVSWYQQALGQGPQFIFQYYEEEERQRGNFPDRFSGHQFPNYSSELNVNALLLGDSALYLCASSALKGQPNQPQHFGDGTRLSIL.

The chain is built from TRBV5-6 and TRBJ2-1; 7 bases agree with TRBD2. The V gene's germline CDR1 is SGHDT and CDR2 YYEEEE. This CDR3 contains 18 residues. J lost 0 bases, V lost 6 bases, and 15 bases had no gene match. CDR3: CASNLGLAVRSSYNEQFF. The CDR3 nucleotides read TGTGCCAGCAACCTAGGGCTAGCGGTAAGGAGCTCCTACAATGAGCAGTTCTTC.

The chain uses TRBV28 and TRBJ2-1, with 8 positions matching TRBD1. Germline CDR1 reads MDHEN; CDR2 reads SYDVKM. CDR3 size: 13 residues. After removal of 5 bases from V and 8 bases from J, the junction contained 5 bases not matched to a gene. The CDR3: CASSAGGLDEQFF. The CDR3 DNA is TGTGCCAGCAGTGCAGGGGGCCTGGATGAGCAGTTCTTC.

The chain is built from TRBV30 and TRBJ2-4, with 9 bases identical to TRBD2. V dropped 0 bases and J dropped 5; count of bases not matched to a gene: 14. CDR3 length: 18 residues. The germline CDR1 and CDR2 sequences are GTSNPN and SVGIG (reference sequence). This CDR3 reads CAWSVFGSTSGAQNIQYF. For the CDR3, the DNA is TGTGCCTGGAGTGTATTTGGGTCGACTAGCGGAGCACAAAACATTCAGTACTTC.

The CDR3 loop reads CASSPGTGLEQYF. The CDR3 coding sequence is TGTGCCAGCAGCCCCGGGACAGGACTCGAGCAGTACTTC. This chain uses TRBV7-6 with TRBJ2-7, with TRBD1 matching over 8 bases. The CDR3 length is 13 residues. Losses at the gene ends were 5 bases for V and 6 bases for J; bases not matched to a gene: 6. Germline CDR1 and CDR2: SGHVS and FNYEAQ.

The J gene is TRBJ1-4, the V gene TRBV27, with 7 positions matching TRBD1. Germline assignment: CDR1 MNHEY and CDR2 SMNVEV (reference sequence). CDR3 length: 16 amino acids. The V gene end was trimmed by 5 bases and the J gene end by 0 bases; junction bases not matched to a gene: 6. CDR3 region: CASSPGTAPTNEKLFF. The CDR3 coding sequence is TGTGCCAGCAGTCCGGGGACAGCTCCAACTAATGAAAAACTGTTTTTT.

CDR3 nucleotides: TGCAGCGTTGGAAACCCCAGCTACAATGAGCAGTTCTTC. This translates into CSVGNPSYNEQFF. The chain carries TRBV29-1 and TRBJ2-1; D not resolved. V lost 4 bases and J lost 3, with 10 bases in between. The CDR3 extends over 13 amino acids. Germline V lookup: CDR1 SQVTM, CDR2 ANQGSEA.

This chain connects TRBV11-3 to TRBJ2-1; 13 positions agree with TRBD2. This CDR3 contains 19 residues. The trim removed 1 base at V and 4 bases at J, leaving 10 bases unmatched. Germline lookup yields CDR1 SGHNT and CDR2 YENEEA. The CDR3: CASSLGARLAGGSYNEQFF. The CDR3 coding sequence is TGTGCCAGCAGCTTAGGGGCCAGACTAGCGGGGGGAAGTTACAATGAGCAGTTCTTC.

This clone is labeled as large. The V call is TRBV27, the J call TRBJ1-1; D is unclear. Trimming pared 2 bases from V and 3 bases from J, leaving 7 bases between. The CDR3 contains 13 residues. CDR1 MNHEY and CDR2 SMNVEV come from the germline V gene (reference sequence). The CDR3 here is CASSLEQHTEAFF. The CDR3 DNA sequence: TGTGCCAGCAGTTTAGAACAGCACACTGAAGCTTTCTTT.

This clone came up a few times. This rearrangement joins TRBV11-2 to TRBJ2-5; 9 positions match TRBD2. V was pared by 5 bases and J by 5 bases, with 6 bases of the junction left unmatched. Germline CDR1 is SGHAT and CDR2 is FQNNGV. The CDR3 length is 14 residues. CDR3 DNA sequence: TGTGCCAGCAGCCGGCCAAGCGGGAGGGAGACCCAGTACTTC. Translating gives CASSRPSGRETQYF.

The V call is TRBV23-1, the J call TRBJ1-5; a possible D gene is TRBD1 (5 bases). TRBV23-1 is identified as an open reading frame with a role that is uncertain. CDR3 length equals 17 residues. Trimming removed 8 bases at V and 4 bases at J, with 24 bases between. The CDR3 sequence: CASGYRFNGRFNQPQHF. CDR3 in DNA: TGCGCCAGCGGATACAGGTTTAACGGGCGATTTAATCAGCCCCAGCATTTT.

The rearrangement links TRBV29-1 to TRBJ1-2; 8 bases align to TRBD1. The CDR3 is 16 amino acids. Trimming at V came to 3 bases and at J to 0 bases, leaving 9 bases not matched to a gene. The germline V gene has CDR1 SQVTM and CDR2 ANQGSEA. The CDR3, as DNA: TGCAGCGTTGACCTGACAGGGGTGACAGCTAACTATGGCTACACCTTC. This sequence encodes CSVDLTGVTANYGYTF.

This clone was counted only a few times. The chain joins TRBV11-2 to TRBJ2-7; D might be TRBD2 (6 bases). Germline-derived CDR1 and CDR2 are SGHAT and FQNNGV. The CDR3 contains 17 residues. V was pared by 5 bases and J by 3 bases, with 23 bases between. DNA of the CDR3: TGTGCCAGCAGCCCCCTAAATATGGCGGGGCCCAACTACGAGCAGTACTTC. It encodes CASSPLNMAGPNYEQYF.

The V and J genes are TRBV29-1 and TRBJ1-2, with TRBD1 as a possible D gene (6 bases). Deletions cut 6 bases from V and 2 bases from J, with 16 bases between. Germline lookup yields CDR1 SQVTM and CDR2 ANQGSEA. There are 14 residues in the CDR3. Here the CDR3 reads CSVLGGAGNYGYTF. In DNA, the CDR3 is TGCAGCGTCCTGGGGGGGGCAGGGAACTATGGCTACACCTTC. The variable domain in full, with the rest retrieved from reference TRBV29-1 and TRBJ1-2, is SAVISQKPSRDICQRGTSLTIQCQVDSQVTMMFWYRQQPGQSLTLIATANQGSEATYESGFVIDKFPISRPNLTFSTLTVSNMSPEDSSIYLCSVLGGAGNYGYTFGSGTRLTVV.

The chain is built from TRBV6-1 and TRBJ1-3; D unclear. Per the germline V gene, CDR1 is MNHNS and CDR2 is SASEGT. V lost 5 bases and J 0 bases, leaving 8 bases between the germline ends. The CDR3 length is 14 residues. CDR3 amino acids: CASSLGHSGNTIYF. Here the CDR3 DNA reads TGTGCCAGCAGTTTGGGCCACTCTGGAAACACCATATATTTT.

V usage is TRBV7-2 and J usage is TRBJ2-3; perhaps TRBD2 as D (6 bases). Germline V gene lookup returns CDR1 SGHTA and CDR2 FQGNSA. Trimming took off 5 bases at V and 8 bases at J, with 14 bases between the two ends. The CDR3 length is 13 residues. CDR3: CASSHEEAGTQYF. CDR3 DNA sequence: TGTGCCAGCAGCCATGAAGAAGCGGGTACGCAGTATTTT.

The chain recombines TRBV6-2 or TRBV6-3 with TRBJ2-1, with no clear D. CDR3 length: 15 amino acids. With 2 bases removed from V and 5 bases from J, the gap between germline ends came to 13 bases. CDR1 and CDR2 (germline): MNHEY, SVGEGT. This CDR3 reads CASSYHQSPHNEQFF. The DNA of the CDR3 is TGTGCCAGCAGTTACCATCAGTCTCCCCACAATGAGCAGTTCTTC.

J is TRBJ2-1 and V is TRBV6-2 or TRBV6-3; D is possibly TRBD2 (5 bases). Germline CDR1 is MNHEY and CDR2 is SVGEGT. CDR3 length: 14 amino acids. Between the trimmed V and J ends, which lost 0 bases and 8 bases, there was a span of 11 bases. The CDR3 loop reads CASSYSRGIDEQFF. In DNA, the CDR3 is TGTGCCAGCAGTTACTCGAGAGGGATCGATGAGCAGTTCTTC.

Here the CDR3 reads CASSELDRGGPLFF. CDR3 nucleotide sequence: TGTGCCAGCAGTGAGCTAGACAGGGGAGGACCCCTGTTCTTC. The chain uses TRBV2 and TRBJ2-1, with 8 bases identical to TRBD1. V shed 3 bases, J shed 15 bases, and the junction held 13 bases outside the gene matches. CDR1 and CDR2 from the germline V gene are SNHLY and FYNNEI. This CDR3 has 14 residues. Full variable domain (outside the CDR3, taken from reference TRBV2 and TRBJ2-1): EPEVTQTPSHQVTQMGQEVILRCVPISNHLYFYWYRQILGQKVEFLVSFYNNEISEKSEIFDDQFSVERPDGSNFTLKIRSTKLEDSAMYFCASSELDRGGPLFFGPGTRLTVL.